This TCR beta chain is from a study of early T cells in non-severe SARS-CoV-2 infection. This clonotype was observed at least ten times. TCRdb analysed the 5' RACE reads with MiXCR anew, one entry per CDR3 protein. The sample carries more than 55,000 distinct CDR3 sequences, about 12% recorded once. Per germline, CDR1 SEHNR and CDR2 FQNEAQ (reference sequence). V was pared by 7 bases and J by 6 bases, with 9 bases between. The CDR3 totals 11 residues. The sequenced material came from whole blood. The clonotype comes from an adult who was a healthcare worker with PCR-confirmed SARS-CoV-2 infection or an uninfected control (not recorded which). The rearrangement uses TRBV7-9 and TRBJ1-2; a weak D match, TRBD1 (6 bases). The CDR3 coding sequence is TGTGCCAGCACGACAGGCCATGGCTACACCTTC. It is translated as CASTTGHGYTF.